This is a list of T cell receptor beta chains from one sample in a study of technical replicates of blood from a few donors. Profiling relied on immunoSEQ multiplex PCR, and the TCRdb table lists in-frame clones only, not all of them. The table shows around 71,000 clones, with roughly 92% occurring only once. Sequencing input: T cells isolated from PBMCs. These receptors were obtained from a human donor in good health. Each CDR3 is given with its conserved first and last residue. D genes are given only for firm matches. Clone size appears in some rows only: once, few, many, or a class for an expanded clone.

>TRBJ2-1|-|-|TRBV7-2
TGTGCCAGCAGCTTAGAGACAGACCAGTTCTTC
CASSLETDQFF
>TRBJ2-5|-|TRBD2|TRBV7-8
TGTGCCAGCAGCTTAGTCGGCGGACTAGCGGGAGGGGGGGAGACCCAGTACTTC
CASSLVGGLAGGGETQYF
>TRBJ1-2|-|TRBD1|TRBV9
TGTGCCAGCAGCGTAGGGACAGGGGTCTATGGCTACACCTTC
CASSVGTGVYGYTF
>TRBJ2-5|-|-|TRBV19
TGTGCCAGTAGCCAGGGTAACCAAGAGACCCAGTACTTC
CASSQGNQETQYF
>TRBJ1-1|-|TRBD1|TRBV18
TGTGCCAGCTCTAACCTAAGAACTACGGGACAGACCAACACTGAAGCTTTCTTT
CASSNLRTTGQTNTEAFF
>TRBJ2-7|-|-|TRBV5-6
TGTGCCAGCAGCGTGGACATATCGTACGAGCAGTACTTC
CASSVDISYEQYF
>TRBJ2-3|-|-|TRBV27
TGTGCCAGCGACATAGGACGGGGACTCACAGATACGCAGTATTTT
CASDIGRGLTDTQYF
>TRBJ1-1|-|TRBD1|TRBV30
TGTGCCAAACGGGGACAGGGGGGTGTAGGCACTGAAGCTTTCTTT
CAKRGQGGVGTEAFF
>TRBJ2-7|-|TRBD1|TRBV28
TGTGCCAGCAGTTTCGACCCGGGACAGGGATCCTACGAGCAGTACTTC
CASSFDPGQGSYEQYF
>TRBJ2-3|-|TRBD2|TRBV15
TGTGCCACCAGCACTAGCGGGACTAGCACAGATACGCAGTATTTT
CATSTSGTSTDTQYF
>TRBJ2-2|-|-|TRBV4-1
TGCGCCAGCAGCCAAGAACCCCGGGGCACCGGGGAGCTGTTTTTT
CASSQEPRGTGELFF
>TRBJ2-1|-|TRBD2|TRBV7-9
TGTGCCAGCAGCTTAGGGGGGGGGTACAATGAGCAGTTCTTC
CASSLGGGYNEQFF
>TRBJ1-2|once|-|TRBV18
TGTGCCAGCTCACCATTCTTCAACGCGGCTGAGGCCTTCCATGGCTACACCTTC
CASSPFFNAAEAFHGYTF
>TRBJ2-2|once|-|TRBV6-1
TGTGCCAGCAGCCTAGACGGAATAGCCGGGGAGCTGTTTTTT
CASSLDGIAGELFF
>TRBJ2-1|-|TRBD2|TRBV10-3
TGTGCCGGGACTAGCGGGAGAGGGGGTGAGCAGTTCTTC
CAGTSGRGGEQFF
>TRBJ1-4|few|-|TRBV2
TGTGCCAGCACATCTACAGAACCTAATGAAAAACTGTTTTTT
CASTSTEPNEKLFF
>TRBJ2-1|-|-|TRBV28
TGTGCCAGCAGTAGCCAGGGGATGGATGAGCAGTTCTTC
CASSSQGMDEQFF
>TRBJ2-5|-|TRBD1|TRBV7-9
TGTGCCAGCAGCTGGGACAGAGCAGAGACCCAGTACTTC
CASSWDRAETQYF
>TRBJ2-5|-|-|TRBV6-1
TGTGCCAGCAGTGTGCCTAGCTTAGGTCTCCGCGAGACCCAGTACTTC
CASSVPSLGLRETQYF
>TRBJ1-2|-|-|TRBV7-2
TGTGCCAGCAGCTTAGATTATCAGTGGGCAGGGAGGTATGGCTACACCTTC
CASSLDYQWAGRYGYTF
>TRBJ2-1|-|TRBD2|TRBV9
TGTGCCAGCAGCGGTATTAGCGGGAGCTACAATGAGCAGTTCTTC
CASSGISGSYNEQFF
>TRBJ1-1|-|TRBD1|TRBV5-4
TGTGCCAGCAGCCCGCTGCCGGGACAGGGTTTCCCTCTGAACACTGAAGCTTTCTTT
CASSPLPGQGFPLNTEAFF
>TRBJ1-1|-|-|TRBV9
TGTGCCAGCAGCGTCCCTTACCGAGAGGATAACACTGAAGCTTTCTTT
CASSVPYREDNTEAFF
>TRBJ1-4|-|TRBD1|TRBV19
TGTGCCAGTAGTCTGGGCGGACAGGCTAATGAAAAACTGTTTTTT
CASSLGGQANEKLFF
>TRBJ2-6|-|-|TRBV11-3
TGTGCCAGCAGCTTCGAGGGGGCTGGGGCCAACGTCCTGACTTTC
CASSFEGAGANVLTF
>TRBJ2-3|-|TRBD2|TRBV7-3
TGTGCCAGCAGCATCGGACTAGCGGGAGATACGCAGTATTTT
CASSIGLAGDTQYF
>TRBJ1-3|-|-|TRBV14
TGTGCCAGCAGCCAGAACCCGGGACACATCTCTGGAAACACCATATATTTT
CASSQNPGHISGNTIYF
>TRBJ2-7|-|TRBD2|TRBV28
TGTGCCAGCAGTTTAGCGGGAGGTTCTTACGAGCAGTACTTC
CASSLAGGSYEQYF
>TRBJ1-1|few|TRBD1|TRBV11-2
TGTGCCAGCAGCCAAACAAGACAGGGGGCCCCTTATGAAGCTTTCTTT
CASSQTRQGAPYEAFF
>TRBJ2-3|-|-|TRBV7-2
TGTGCCAGCAGCTTAAGGGGGATAGATACGCAGTATTTT
CASSLRGIDTQYF
>TRBJ2-2|once|-|TRBV11-3
TGTGCCACCGGGGAAACAACCGGGGAGCTGTTTTTT
CATGETTGELFF
>TRBJ2-5|few|-|TRBV6-1
TGTGCCAGCATATCTGACCAAGAGACCCAGTACTTC
CASISDQETQYF
>TRBJ2-3|-|-|TRBV5-1
TGCGCCAGCAGCGTAGATAGCGTTAGCACAGATACGCAGTATTTT
CASSVDSVSTDTQYF
>TRBJ2-3|few|-|TRBV2
TGTGCCAGCAGTGAAGCGGGGCGGGGAGGCGATACGCAGTATTTT
CASSEAGRGGDTQYF
>TRBJ2-7|-|TRBD1|TRBV4-3
TGCGCCAGCAGCCATGGGACAGGGTCGTACGAGCAGTACTTC
CASSHGTGSYEQYF
>TRBJ2-7|-|TRBD1|TRBV10-3
TGTGCCATGGCCGGCACAGGGGTAGGGGAGCAGTACTTC
CAMAGTGVGEQYF
>TRBJ2-2|-|TRBD1|TRBV5-6
TGTGCCAGCAGCTGGGACAGGGGCACCGGGGAGCTGTTTTTT
CASSWDRGTGELFF
>TRBJ2-1|-|-|TRBV7-9
TGTGCCAGCAGCTCTGGGACTTTTAATGAGCAGTTCTTC
CASSSGTFNEQFF
>TRBJ1-1|-|TRBD1|TRBV11-2
TGTGCCAGCACCATCTATCCACAGGGGGCGGCCTCCGAAGCTTTCTTT
CASTIYPQGAASEAFF
>TRBJ1-1|-|TRBD1|TRBV6-5
TGTGCCAGCAGGAGTACAGGGGAGACTGAAGCTTTCTTT
CASRSTGETEAFF
>TRBJ1-2|-|TRBD1|TRBV6-5
TGTGCCAGCAGTTACACGGGACAGGATGTTTATGGCTACACCTTC
CASSYTGQDVYGYTF
>TRBJ1-1|-|-|TRBV21-1
TGTGCCAGCACCCGCAGGGGGCTGGGCACTGAAGCTTTCTTT
CASTRRGLGTEAFF
>TRBJ2-3|-|TRBD2|TRBV7-2
TGTGCCAGCAGCCCCCGGCTTAGCGGGAGGGATACGCAGTATTTT
CASSPRLSGRDTQYF
>TRBJ2-2|-|TRBD2|TRBV10-3
TGTGCCACTGCCCCGGGACTAGCTATGGCCGGGGAGCTGTTTTTT
CATAPGLAMAGELFF
>TRBJ2-7|-|TRBD1|TRBV6-6
TGTGCCAGCAGTTACTCGGCAGGGGGTTACGAGCAGTACTTC
CASSYSAGGYEQYF
>TRBJ2-2|-|-|TRBV14
TGTGCCAGCAGCACCCGCCGAGGGTTAGGGGGCACCGGGGAGCTGTTTTTT
CASSTRRGLGGTGELFF
>TRBJ1-1|few|-|TRBV19
TGTGCCAGTAGTACCCTTAACACTGAAGCTTTCTTT
CASSTLNTEAFF
>TRBJ1-1|-|-|TRBV28
TGTGCCAGCAGTCAAGGGGTTGTCACTGAAGCTTTCTTT
CASSQGVVTEAFF
>TRBJ2-7|once|-|TRBV5-6
TGTGCCAGCAGCTTCCAGGGTTCCTACGAGCAGTACTTC
CASSFQGSYEQYF
>TRBJ1-5|-|TRBD1|TRBV19
TGTGCCAGTAGTAAACAGGGGGCATCGAGCAATCAGCCCCAGCATTTT
CASSKQGASSNQPQHF
>TRBJ1-3|-|TRBD1|TRBV4-1
TGCGCCAGCAGCCAACAGGGGACAGGGTTTGGAAACACCATATATTTT
CASSQQGTGFGNTIYF
>TRBJ2-4|-|-|TRBV29-1
TGCAGCGCCCCGGGGGAGGACATTCAGTACTTC
CSAPGEDIQYF
>TRBJ2-7|-|TRBD1|TRBV5-1
TGCGCCAGCAGCGGGGACAGGGCTTCCTACGAGCAGTACTTC
CASSGDRASYEQYF